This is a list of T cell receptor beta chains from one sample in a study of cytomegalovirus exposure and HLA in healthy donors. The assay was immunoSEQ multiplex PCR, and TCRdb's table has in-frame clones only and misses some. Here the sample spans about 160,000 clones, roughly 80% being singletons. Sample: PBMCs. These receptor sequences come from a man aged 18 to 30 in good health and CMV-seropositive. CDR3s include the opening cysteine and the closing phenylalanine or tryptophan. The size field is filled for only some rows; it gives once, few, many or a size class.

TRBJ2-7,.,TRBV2,CASGGTETYEQYF
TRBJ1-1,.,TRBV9,CASSVAGSGNTEAFF
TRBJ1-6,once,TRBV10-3,CAISESPTGGSGSPLHF
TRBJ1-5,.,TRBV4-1,CASSQDRGAVTPYSNQPQHF
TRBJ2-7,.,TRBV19,CASSPAGRGHEQYF
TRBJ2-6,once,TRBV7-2,CASSPQTGGSSGANVLTF
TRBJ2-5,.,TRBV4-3,CASSQGVSGGETQYF
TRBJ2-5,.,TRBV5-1,CASSLGLAGAGTQYF
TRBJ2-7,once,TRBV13,CASSSGTGSYEQYF
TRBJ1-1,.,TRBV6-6,CATNTGYNTEAFF
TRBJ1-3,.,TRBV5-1,CASSEQGTGNTIYF
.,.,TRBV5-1,CASSLAGGRYEQYF
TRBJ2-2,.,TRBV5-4,CASTTGTQVPGELFF
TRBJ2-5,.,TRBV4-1,CASSFGLGQETQYF
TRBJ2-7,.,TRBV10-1,CASSDLTGGGYEQYF
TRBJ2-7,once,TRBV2,CASSFGLSREQYF
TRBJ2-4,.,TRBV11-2,CASSLAGTGRDFRGNIQYF
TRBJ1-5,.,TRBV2,CASSESHRGGRQPQHF
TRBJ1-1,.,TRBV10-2,CASTNQGEAFF
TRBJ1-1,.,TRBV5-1,CASSLNPRVGSEAFF
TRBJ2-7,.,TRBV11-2,CASSSPRTVGSLGAYEQYF
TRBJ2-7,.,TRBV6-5,CASSYSGQGVHEQYF
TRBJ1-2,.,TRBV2,CASRGQGLGYTF
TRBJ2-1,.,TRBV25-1,CASSEWGERSYNEQFF
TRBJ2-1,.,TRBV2,CAVGRSGRSVQFF
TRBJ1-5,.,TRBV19,CASSIGQGLNQPQHF